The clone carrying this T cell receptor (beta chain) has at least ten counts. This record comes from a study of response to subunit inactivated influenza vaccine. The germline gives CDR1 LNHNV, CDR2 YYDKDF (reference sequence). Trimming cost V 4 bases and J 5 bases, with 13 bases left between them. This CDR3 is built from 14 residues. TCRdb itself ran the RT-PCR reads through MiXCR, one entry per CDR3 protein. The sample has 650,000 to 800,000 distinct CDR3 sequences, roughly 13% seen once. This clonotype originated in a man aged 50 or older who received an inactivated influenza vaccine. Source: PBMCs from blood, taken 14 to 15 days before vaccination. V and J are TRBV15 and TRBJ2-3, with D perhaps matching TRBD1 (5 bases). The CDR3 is CATSTSPGLDTQYF. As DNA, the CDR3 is TGTGCCACCAGCACCTCTCCAGGGCTAGATACGCAGTATTTT.